The T cell receptor (beta chain) described here comes from a study of blood T cells in healthy people across ages. Looking at the study overall: Capturing about one barcoded beta molecule per two T cells was achieved by template switching.

The V gene's germline CDR1 is MNHEY and CDR2 SMNVEV (reference sequence). Trimming pared 6 bases from V and 5 bases from J, leaving 13 bases between. The CDR3 consists of 13 residues. Combining a sample-barcoded 5' primer with a J-beta primer mix, a second PCR ran for 7 to 11 cycles. With 12 random nucleotides, a template-switch adaptor tagged each individual cDNA molecule. One entry per CDR3 protein results from TCRdb running MiXCR on the 5' RACE reads. The data show over a million distinct CDR3 sequences, 35% to 50% seen once. Peripheral blood, roughly 9.3 milliliters per donor, was collected. RNA extraction gave at least 5 micrograms of total RNA per sample.

The origin of this receptor is a woman aged 60-75 years in good health. The chain joins TRBV27 to TRBJ1-2; D is unresolved. Sequenced input: blood. The CDR3 protein is CASRLGLRYGYTF. In nucleotides, the CDR3 is TGTGCCAGCAGGTTGGGTCTGCGATATGGCTACACCTTC.